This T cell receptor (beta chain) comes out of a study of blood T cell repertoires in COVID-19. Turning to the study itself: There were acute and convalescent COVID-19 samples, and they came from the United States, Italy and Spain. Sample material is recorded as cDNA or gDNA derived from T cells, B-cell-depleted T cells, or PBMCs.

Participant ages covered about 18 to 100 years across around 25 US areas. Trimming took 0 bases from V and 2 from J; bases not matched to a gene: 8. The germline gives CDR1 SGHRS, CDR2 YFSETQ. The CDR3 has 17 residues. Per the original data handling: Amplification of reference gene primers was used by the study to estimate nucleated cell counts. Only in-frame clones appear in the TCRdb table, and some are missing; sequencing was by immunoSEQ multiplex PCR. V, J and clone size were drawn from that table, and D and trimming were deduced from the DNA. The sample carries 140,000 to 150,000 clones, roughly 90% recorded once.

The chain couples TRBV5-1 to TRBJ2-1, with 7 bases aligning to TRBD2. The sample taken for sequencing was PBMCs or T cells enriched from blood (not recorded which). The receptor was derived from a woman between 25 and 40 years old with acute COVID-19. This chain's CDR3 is CASSLAGASGPYNEQFF. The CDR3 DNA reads TGCGCCAGCAGCTTGGCCGGGGCTAGCGGTCCCTACAATGAGCAGTTCTTC.